These 18 T cell receptor beta chains were all obtained from the same sample, sequenced in a study of shared clonotypes between healthy human individuals. TCRdb's table, derived via immunoSEQ multiplex PCR, lists solely in-frame clones and lacks some. The sample contains 1.5 million to 2.5 million clones, approximately 94% of which appear only once. CD45RO-negative CD8 cells positively selected for CCR7 made up the naive population, which excluded terminally differentiated effector memory CD45RA+ cells. The sample comprised naive CD8+ T cells sorted from blood. The receptors were gathered from a man between 18 and 35 years old in good health.

With regard to this clone: Other DNA sequences from this sample encode an identical CDR3 as well. The chain carries TRBV9 and TRBJ2-7, with D possibly TRBD1 on 6 matching bases. Germline V gene data show CDR1 as SGDLS and CDR2 as YYNGEE. The length of the CDR3 is 14 residues. Trimming stripped 2 bases from V and 1 base from J, with 10 bases between. The CDR3 loop reads CASSVGTPSYEQYF. The DNA for the CDR3 is TGTGCCAGCAGCGTCGGGACACCTTCCTACGAGCAGTACTTC.

This clone was observed a single time. The rearrangement uses TRBV6-1 and TRBJ2-7; the D gene is possibly TRBD1 (6 bases). The CDR3 consists of 15 residues. From germline, CDR1 is MNHNS and CDR2 SASEGT. V was clipped by 0 bases and J by 3 bases, with 12 bases between them. The CDR3 coding sequence is TGTGCCAGCAGTGAAGCCGGACAGTTTGGCTACGAGCAGTACTTC. Residues: CASSEAGQFGYEQYF.

The CDR3 sequence is CASSLGGPELFF. The CDR3 nucleotides read TGTGCCAGCAGCTTAGGTGGACCCGAACTGTTTTTT. The chain has TRBV7-8 and TRBJ1-4; no clear D gene. The germline CDR1 and CDR2 sequences are SGHVS and FQNEAQ. With 1 base removed from V and 12 bases from J, the gap between germline ends came to 9 bases. The CDR3 has 12 amino acids.

This chain uses TRBV6-5 with TRBJ1-6; tentative D call: TRBD1 (5 bases). The CDR3 runs to 15 residues. From germline, CDR1 is MNHEY and CDR2 SVGAGI. V was trimmed by 0 bases and J by 7 bases, leaving 10 bases between them. The CDR3 nucleotides are TGTGCCAGCAGTTACTCGGCGGGGCCCAATTCACCCCTCCACTTT. Its protein product is CASSYSAGPNSPLHF.

The CDR3 DNA follows: TGTGCCAGCAGTGGGCCCGGGCTAGCGGGAGAGACCCAGTACTTC. Its protein product is CASSGPGLAGETQYF. V and J are TRBV27 and TRBJ2-5, with 8 nucleotides matching TRBD2. The germline gives CDR1 MNHEY, CDR2 SMNVEV (reference sequence). The CDR3 runs to 15 residues. The junction had 9 bases not matched to a gene; V was cut back by 5 bases and J by 4 bases.

This clone was seen once. This chain joins TRBV7-5 and TRBJ1-5; no check of the table's D call, TRBD1, against the DNA was made. TRBV7-5 is shown as a pseudogene. This CDR3 contains 19 residues. The CDR3 is CARSSPTSGAESTGQPQHF. The CDR3 DNA sequence: TGTGCCAGAAGTAGCCCTACGTCAGGGGCTGAGTCCACGGGTCAGCCCCAGCATTTT.

For the CDR3, the DNA is TGCGCCAGCAGCCAAGGCCGGGACACCCCTAAGGCCTACGAGCAGTACTTC. The encoded protein is CASSQGRDTPKAYEQYF. The J gene is TRBJ2-7, the V gene TRBV4-1; tentative D call: TRBD1 (6 bases). Trimming shortened V by 1 base and J by 2 bases, and 18 bases separated the two germline ends. Germline V gives CDR1 MGHRA, CDR2 YSYEKL. The CDR3 contains 17 residues.

This clone was counted a single time. The genes are TRBV11-2 and TRBJ1-1; D remains ambiguous. CDR1 and CDR2 from the germline V gene are SGHAT and FQNNGV. The V end was cut by 5 bases, the J end by 1 base, with 11 bases between. The CDR3 has 14 amino acids. CDR3 bases: TGTGCCAGCAGCATGCTACTGGCGAACACTGAAGCTTTCTTT. Amino acids: CASSMLLANTEAFF.

This clone has a single count. The gene calls are TRBV4-1 and TRBJ2-3, with unresolved D. CDR3 length: 13 amino acids. Germline V CDR1 and CDR2: MGHRA, YSYEKL. The V and J ends lost 6 bases and 0 bases respectively, with 7 bases between them. The CDR3 coding sequence is TGCGCCAGCAGACAACCAAGCACAGATACGCAGTATTTT. It codes for CASRQPSTDTQYF.

The chain has TRBV13 and TRBJ2-1; 8 bases match TRBD2. V trimming: 4 bases; J trimming: 7 bases; junction bases outside the gene matches: 6. Germline CDR1 reads PRHDT; CDR2 reads FYEKMQ (reference sequence). The CDR3 is 14 amino acids. In DNA form, the CDR3 reads TGTGCCAGCAGCTCCCGGGGGGGGGCAAATGAGCAGTTCTTC. Translation gives CASSSRGGANEQFF.

V usage is TRBV11-2 and J usage is TRBJ2-3; D call uncertain. This CDR3 has 14 amino acids. Germline-derived CDR1 and CDR2 are SGHAT and FQNNGV. V lost 1 base and J 0 bases, leaving 5 bases between the germline ends. The CDR3 DNA sequence: TGTGCCAGCAGCTTAGGACGGAGCACAGATACGCAGTATTTT. Amino acid sequence: CASSLGRSTDTQYF.

The chain couples TRBV9 to TRBJ2-1; the D gene is possibly TRBD2 (7 bases). V gave up 0 bases and J gave up 5 bases, with 12 bases separating them. The CDR3 is made up of 15 amino acids. Per the germline V gene, CDR1 is SGDLS and CDR2 is YYNGEE. The CDR3 reads CASSVDGGPDNEQFF. DNA of the CDR3: TGTGCCAGCAGCGTAGACGGGGGGCCGGACAATGAGCAGTTCTTC.

This clone was detected once. The rearrangement links TRBV7-8 to TRBJ2-5, with D perhaps matching TRBD2 (5 bases). V was cut by 1 base and J by 0 bases, with 6 bases left in between. The CDR3 spans 14 residues. Looked up from germline, CDR1 is SGHVS and CDR2 is FQNEAQ. The CDR3 protein is CASSLGGYQETQYF. In DNA, the CDR3 is TGTGCCAGCAGCTTAGGAGGGTACCAAGAGACCCAGTACTTC.

This chain connects TRBV4-3 to TRBJ1-2; the match to TRBD1 covers 8 bases. The CDR3 loop spans 17 amino acids. Trimming took 0 bases from V and 7 from J; bases not matched to a gene: 13. CDR1 and CDR2 (germline): LGHNA, YSLEER. The CDR3: CASSQENPGTGLGGYTF. In nucleotides, the CDR3 is TGCGCCAGCAGCCAAGAAAACCCGGGGACAGGTTTGGGTGGCTACACCTTC.

The chain employs TRBV7-9 and TRBJ2-1; possibly TRBD2 for D (6 bases). Trimming pared 10 bases from V and 9 bases from J, leaving 13 bases between. CDR1 SEHNR and CDR2 FQNEAQ come from the germline V gene (reference sequence). CDR3 length: 11 residues. The CDR3 DNA reads as TGTGCCACCTTAACCGGGGGTGAGCAGTTCTTC. Translation gives CATLTGGEQFF. The full variable domain, rest sourced from reference TRBV7-9 and TRBJ2-1, is DTGVSQNPRHKITKRGQNVTFRCDPISEHNRLYWYRQTLGQGPEFLTYFQNEAQLEKSRLLSDRFSAERPKGSFSTLEIQRTEQGDSAMYLCATLTGGEQFFGPGTRLTVL.

This chain uses TRBV7-2 with TRBJ2-7, with 8 bases identical to TRBD2. With 5 bases clipped from V and 1 base from J, the junction kept 10 bases outside the gene matches. CDR1 is SGHTA and CDR2 is FQGNSA in the germline V gene. The CDR3 extends over 16 amino acids. The CDR3 region has the DNA TGTGCCAGCAGCGGCAGATTTGGCGGGGGGTCCTACGAGCAGTACTTC. Translation: CASSGRFGGGSYEQYF.

This chain joins TRBV7-3 and TRBJ2-2, with unresolved D. Between the trimmed V and J ends, which lost 1 base and 7 bases, there was a span of 16 bases. The CDR3 is 16 amino acids. Germline V lookup: CDR1 SGHTA, CDR2 FQGTGA. CDR3 DNA sequence: TGTGCCAGCAGCTTAAATAGCCCTCCCCTAGTCGGGGAGCTGTTTTTT. This encodes CASSLNSPPLVGELFF. The full variable domain, completed using reference TRBV7-3 and TRBJ2-2, is GAGVSQTPSNKVTEKGKYVELRCDPISGHTALYWYRQSLGQGPEFLIYFQGTGAADDSGLPNDRFFAVRPEGSVSTLKIQRTERGDSAVYLCASSLNSPPLVGELFFGEGSRLTVL.

The chain joins TRBV4-1 to TRBJ2-7; D may match TRBD1 or TRBD2 (7 bases each). The V end lost 1 base, the J end lost 2 bases, and 12 bases lay between the germline ends. The CDR3 covers 15 residues. The germline CDR1 and CDR2 sequences are MGHRA and YSYEKL. The CDR3 DNA sequence: TGCGCCAGCAGCCAAGGGCAGGGGGGGCCCTACGAGCAGTACTTC. Translated, it gives CASSQGQGGPYEQYF.